The 24 T cell receptor beta chains below come from one sample, sequenced in a study of blood T cell repertoires in COVID-19 (dated by TCRdb to the early 2020s). Library preparation employed the immunoSEQ multiplex PCR assay. The table comes from immuneACCESS by way of TCRdb, which keeps in-frame sequences with V and J called. Part of the clones is missing from these tables; in studies checked, under half for an unresolved V gene and the rest for unknown reasons. This sample comprises roughly 250,000 clones, 75% to 85% of them detected only once. The ten top clones hold more than 5% of the sample. Sequencing was carried out using peripheral blood. The source of these receptors is a human donor in a cohort sampled during active COVID-19.

The chain has TRBV5-1 and TRBJ1-2; the D gene is possibly TRBD1 (6 bases). V was shortened by 2 bases and J by 6 bases, with 8 bases between the two germline ends. The CDR3 runs to 12 residues. The germline V gene has CDR1 SGHRS and CDR2 YFSETQ. The CDR3 nucleotides are TGCGCCAGCAGCTTTCCAGGGGATGGCTACACCTTC. This codes for CASSFPGDGYTF.

The chain joins TRBV9 to TRBJ2-1; 8 bases are shared with TRBD2. The CDR3 is 19 residues long. The ends lost 0 bases at V and 0 bases at J; junction bases unmatched: 11. From germline, CDR1 is SGDLS and CDR2 YYNGEE. CDR3 bases: TGTGCCAGCAGCGTAGATTTAAACGGGGGGGCCACCTCCTACAATGAGCAGTTCTTC. Translation: CASSVDLNGGATSYNEQFF.

The chain carries TRBV10-2 and TRBJ1-6; 10 nucleotides agree with TRBD1. The V gene end was trimmed by 3 bases and the J gene end by 8 bases; junction bases not matched to a gene: 4. The CDR3 consists of 15 residues. The V gene's germline CDR1 is WSHSY and CDR2 SAAADI. The CDR3 reads CASSDLGTGDSPLHF. CDR3 in DNA: TGCGCCAGCAGTGATTTGGGGACAGGGGATTCACCCCTCCACTTT.

The genes are TRBV7-9 and TRBJ1-4; weak D call: TRBD1 (6 bases). The CDR3 is 16 amino acids. V lost 0 bases, J lost 7 bases, and 15 bases lay in between. Germline V lookup: CDR1 SEHNR, CDR2 FQNEAQ (reference sequence). CDR3 coding DNA: TGTGCCAGCAGCTTAGCCTCCACAGGGCGTGGTGAAAAACTGTTTTTT. Translated: CASSLASTGRGEKLFF.

This clone occurred a few times. The rearrangement joins TRBV4-1 to TRBJ2-2; D remains unclear. Trimming removed 6 bases from V and 1 base from J, with 12 bases in between. The CDR3 spans 15 residues. CDR1 and CDR2 from the germline V gene are MGHRA and YSYEKL. The CDR3 region is CASSSTRQNTGELFF. CDR3 in DNA: TGCGCCAGCAGTAGTACCAGGCAGAACACCGGGGAGCTGTTTTTT.

The chain carries TRBV28 and TRBJ1-2; 10 nucleotides align to TRBD1. The CDR3 covers 15 residues. Germline values: CDR1 MDHEN, CDR2 SYDVKM. With 3 bases clipped from V and 4 bases from J, the junction kept 5 bases outside the gene matches. The CDR3 coding sequence is TGTGCCAGCAGTTTTTGGACAGGGGGGACCTATGGCTACACCTTC. Its translation: CASSFWTGGTYGYTF.

The chain recombines TRBV15 with TRBJ2-5; D may be TRBD1 (6 bases). The germline CDR1 and CDR2 sequences are LNHNV and YYDKDF (reference sequence). The V end was cut by 1 base, the J end by 4 bases, with 7 bases between. The CDR3 length is 13 residues. CDR3: CATSRVRGETQYF. The CDR3, as DNA: TGTGCCACCAGCAGAGTCAGGGGAGAGACCCAGTACTTC.

This clone appeared a single time. The chain uses TRBV6-5 and TRBJ1-1; weak D call: TRBD1 (6 bases). Germline CDR1 reads MNHEY; CDR2 reads SVGAGI. CDR3 length equals 11 residues. V lost 6 bases, J lost 12 bases, and 14 bases lay in between. CDR3 DNA: TGTGCCAGCAGCCTAGGACAGATCTCTTTCTTT. It is translated as CASSLGQISFF.

This clone has only one observation. The chain combines TRBV28 with TRBJ2-7; TRBD1 aligns across 8 bases. With V trimmed by 1 base and J by 6 bases, 8 bases remained unmatched. The germline V gene has CDR1 MDHEN and CDR2 SYDVKM. This CDR3 contains 15 residues. The CDR3 nucleotides read TGTGCCAGCAGTTTATTATTGGACAGGGCCGTCGAGCAGTACTTC. Translation: CASSLLLDRAVEQYF.

The chain carries TRBV21-1 and TRBJ1-2. TRBV21-1 is deemed a pseudogene. CDR3 length equals 17 residues. This CDR3 reads CASSKDVAGGRNYGYTF. In DNA, the CDR3 is TGTGCCAGCAGCAAAGATGTTGCGGGGGGGAGAAACTATGGCTACACCTTC.

This rearrangement joins TRBV5-6 to TRBJ2-7; 12 bases agree with TRBD2. V trimming: 2 bases; J trimming: 1 base; junction bases outside the gene matches: 7. Germline CDR1 and CDR2: SGHDT and YYEEEE. The CDR3 extends over 17 amino acids. The CDR3 coding sequence is TGTGCCAGCAGCTTACGACTAGCGGGAGTAAAATCCTACGAGCAGTACTTC. This translates into CASSLRLAGVKSYEQYF. Complete variable domain (other parts from reference TRBV5-6 and TRBJ2-7): DAGVTQSPTHLIKTRGQQVTLRCSPKSGHDTVSWYQQALGQGPQFIFQYYEEEERQRGNFPDRFSGHQFPNYSSELNVNALLLGDSALYLCASSLRLAGVKSYEQYFGPGTRLTVT.

The chain uses TRBV20-1 and TRBJ1-1, with a tentative D call TRBD1 (6 bases). This CDR3 has 11 amino acids. The V end was cut by 6 bases, the J end by 8 bases, with 13 bases between. Germline CDR1 and CDR2: DFQATT and SNEGSKA (reference sequence). The CDR3 protein is CSAAPGTEAFF. CDR3 nucleotides: TGCAGTGCCGCCCCCGGGACAGAAGCTTTCTTT.

The gene calls are TRBV6-5 and TRBJ1-4, with D tentatively TRBD1 (5 bases). V dropped 11 bases and J dropped 2 bases, with 12 bases sitting between them. Germline CDR1 is MNHEY and CDR2 is SVGAGI. This CDR3 spans 13 amino acids. CDR3 bases: TGTGCCGTCGGAGGGACCACTAATGAAAAACTGTTTTTT. It codes for CAVGGTTNEKLFF.

This rearrangement joins TRBV5-1 to TRBJ2-1, with TRBD2 identical over 12 bases. Germline V gives CDR1 SGHRS, CDR2 YFSETQ. The V and J ends lost 4 bases and 4 bases, in that order; junction bases with no gene match: 6. The CDR3 contains 16 residues. For the CDR3, the DNA is TGCGCCAGCAGCCCGGGACTAGCGGGTTTATACAATGAGCAGTTCTTC. It is translated as CASSPGLAGLYNEQFF. Filled out from reference TRBV5-1 and TRBJ2-1, the complete variable domain reads KAGVTQTPRYLIKTRGQQVTLSCSPISGHRSVSWYQQTPGQGLQFLFEYFSETQRNKGNFPGRFSGRQFSNSRSEMNVSTLELGDSALYLCASSPGLAGLYNEQFFGPGTRLTVL.

V gene TRBV6-5 combines with J gene TRBJ2-1; 7 bases agree with TRBD2. Germline CDR1 and CDR2: MNHEY and SVGAGI. J lost 5 bases, V lost 8 bases, and 6 bases had no gene match. This CDR3 spans 13 amino acids. CDR3 loop: CASRRGLHNEQFF. The CDR3 nucleotides read TGTGCCAGCCGGAGGGGACTACACAATGAGCAGTTCTTC.

The chain couples TRBV27 to TRBJ1-2; TRBD1 agrees at 12 bases. Germline V gene sequence: CDR1 MNHEY, CDR2 SMNVEV (reference sequence). V lost 6 bases to trimming and J lost 6 bases; unmatched junction nucleotides: 5. The CDR3 covers 14 residues. CDR3 in amino acids: CASRDGTGGNGYTF. Here the CDR3 DNA reads TGTGCCAGCAGAGACGGGACAGGGGGCAATGGCTACACCTTC.

The chain carries TRBV5-1 and TRBJ2-5; TRBD2 matches 13 bases. Germline CDR1 SGHRS, CDR2 YFSETQ. The CDR3 is 16 residues long. The V segment lost 5 bases and the J segment 4 bases; nucleotides outside the gene matches: 8. CDR3 coding DNA: TGCGCCAGCAGACGCGGGACTAGCGGGATGGGAGAGACCCAGTACTTC. Amino acid sequence: CASRRGTSGMGETQYF.

J is TRBJ2-1 and V is TRBV3-1 (or the pseudogene TRBV3-2), with 12 bases matching TRBD2. The length of the CDR3 is 14 residues. CDR1 and CDR2 (germline): LGHDT, YNNKEL (reference sequence). The V segment lost 6 bases and the J segment 10 bases; nucleotides outside the gene matches: 7. The DNA for the CDR3 is TGTGCCAGCAGACTTACCGGGACTAGCGGGGAGCAGTTCTTC. Translated: CASRLTGTSGEQFF.

At least ten counts were recorded for this clone. The J gene is TRBJ2-2, the V gene TRBV6-5; 8 bases agree with TRBD2. The CDR3 has 15 amino acids. The V gene end was trimmed by 6 bases and the J gene end by 9 bases; junction bases not matched to a gene: 12. The germline V gene has CDR1 MNHEY and CDR2 SVGAGI. The CDR3, as DNA: TGTGCCAGCAGGCTAAACGGGAGGGCATCCAGGGAGCTGTTTTTT. This gives the protein CASRLNGRASRELFF.

The table lists this clone with a few counts. The chain has TRBV13 and TRBJ2-1; 7 nucleotides match TRBD1. The germline V gene has CDR1 PRHDT and CDR2 FYEKMQ (reference sequence). Losses at the gene ends were 2 bases for V and 0 bases for J; bases not matched to a gene: 16. This CDR3 is 20 amino acids long. CDR3 loop: CASSLIGTVGSRSSYNEQFF. The CDR3 DNA reads as TGTGCCAGCAGCTTAATAGGGACAGTGGGGTCCAGAAGCTCCTACAATGAGCAGTTCTTC.

CDR3 protein: CASSQRRRTVEFLGGYTF. CDR3 DNA sequence: TGTGCCAGCAGCCAACGTCGACGGACAGTGGAGTTTCTAGGTGGCTACACCTTC. This chain joins TRBV3-1 (or the pseudogene TRBV3-2) and TRBJ1-2; maybe TRBD1 (6 bases). The CDR3 has 18 residues. Trimming took off 2 bases at V and 7 bases at J, with 26 bases between the two ends. Germline CDR1 reads LGHDT; CDR2 reads YNNKEL (reference sequence).

The chain couples TRBV5-1 to TRBJ2-4; D gene ambiguous. Trimming removed 0 bases from V and 2 bases from J, with 9 bases in between. Germline CDR1 and CDR2: SGHRS and YFSETQ. The CDR3 consists of 15 residues. DNA of the CDR3: TGCGCCAGCAGCTTGGATCAGAACACCAAAAACATTCAGTACTTC. Amino acid sequence: CASSLDQNTKNIQYF.

The rearrangement joins TRBV5-1 to TRBJ1-6; D perhaps matches TRBD1 (5 bases). Germline lookup yields CDR1 SGHRS and CDR2 YFSETQ. Trimming cost V 1 base and J 7 bases, with 9 bases left between them. The CDR3 has 14 residues. Written as DNA, the CDR3 is TGCGCCAGCAGCTTGACAGGCTGGAATTCACCCCTCCACTTT. Translation gives CASSLTGWNSPLHF.

This sequence joins TRBV11-2 and TRBJ1-2; tentatively, D is TRBD1 (5 bases). Germline lookup yields CDR1 SGHAT and CDR2 FQNNGV. Trimming took off 5 bases at V and 8 bases at J, with 15 bases between the two ends. The CDR3 totals 13 residues. The CDR3 protein is CASSPGPGNGYTF. The CDR3 DNA is TGTGCCAGCAGCCCAGGTCCAGGGAACGGCTACACCTTC.